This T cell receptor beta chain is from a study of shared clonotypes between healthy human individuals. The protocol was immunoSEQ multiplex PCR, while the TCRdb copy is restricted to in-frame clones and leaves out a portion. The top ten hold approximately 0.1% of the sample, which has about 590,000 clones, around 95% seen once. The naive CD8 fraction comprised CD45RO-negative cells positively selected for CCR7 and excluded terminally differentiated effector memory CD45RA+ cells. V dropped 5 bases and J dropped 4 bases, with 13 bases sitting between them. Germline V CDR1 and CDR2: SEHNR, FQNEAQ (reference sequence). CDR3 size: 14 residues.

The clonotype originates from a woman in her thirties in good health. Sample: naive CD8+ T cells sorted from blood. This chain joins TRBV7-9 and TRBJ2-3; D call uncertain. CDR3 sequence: CASSPFIVPDTQYF. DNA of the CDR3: TGTGCCAGCAGCCCCTTCATCGTGCCAGATACGCAGTATTTT.